This T cell receptor (beta chain) was sequenced for a study of blood T cell repertoires in COVID-19. Study-wide context: Acute-phase and convalescent COVID-19 samples originated in the United States, Italy and Spain. PBMCs, B-cell-depleted T cells, or T cells were the source of the cDNA or gDNA that made up the material.

Germline CDR1 reads SGHTA; CDR2 reads FQGTGA. The CDR3 is made up of 17 amino acids. The ends lost 2 bases at V and 3 bases at J; junction bases unmatched: 7. In the original processing: Nucleated cell counts were estimated from reference gene primer amplification. Profiled with immunoSEQ multiplex PCR; TCRdb holds only in-frame clones, not every one. V and J calls and clone size come straight from that table; D and trimming were deduced from the DNA. Here the sample spans 20,000 to 30,000 clones, 88% being singletons. The genes are TRBV7-3 and TRBJ2-1; 10 nucleotides match TRBD2. Source material: peripheral blood. The source of this sequence is a man aged 65 to 85 in a cohort sampled during active COVID-19. The CDR3 bases are TGTGCCAGCAGCTTAGAGGGCCCTAGCGGGAGCTACAATGAGCAGTTCTTC. Amino acid sequence: CASSLEGPSGSYNEQFF.